This is a list of T cell receptor beta chains from one sample in a study of CD8+CD57+ T cells in acquired aplastic anemia. TCRdb re-derived calls from the reads in MiXCR, one entry per CDR3 protein. This table holds about 130,000 distinct CDR3 sequences, around 48% found once. Specimen: sorted CD4+, CD8+, or CD8+CD57+ T cells (not recorded which) from PBMCs. The receptor set was obtained from a human donor in good health, serving as a control. Each CDR3 is given with its conserved first and last residue. Each record gives: V gene, clone size, J gene, D gene, CDR3 protein, CDR3 DNA. A D gene is named only where the DNA matches it firmly. A clone size is listed for some rows: how often the clone was seen (once, few, many), or a class if it is expanded.

V gene: TRBV6-1
clone size: NA
J gene: TRBJ2-1
D gene: NA
CDR3 protein: CASYPRGWGAYNEQFF
CDR3 DNA: TGTGCCAGCTACCCCCGGGGCTGGGGTGCTTACAATGAGCAGTTCTTC

V gene: TRBV7-2
clone size: NA
J gene: TRBJ1-3
D gene: NA
CDR3 protein: CASSPNRNTIYF
CDR3 DNA: TGTGCCAGCAGTCCTAATAGAAACACCATATATTTT

V gene: TRBV2
clone size: NA
J gene: TRBJ2-7
D gene: TRBD1
CDR3 protein: CASSNDRVRNEQYF
CDR3 DNA: TGTGCCAGCAGTAATGACAGGGTTAGAAACGAGCAGTACTTC

V gene: TRBV6-5
clone size: many
J gene: TRBJ2-1
D gene: TRBD1
CDR3 protein: CASRPPGQYNEQFF
CDR3 DNA: TGTGCCAGCAGACCTCCGGGACAGTACAATGAGCAGTTCTTC

V gene: TRBV19
clone size: many
J gene: TRBJ1-1
D gene: NA
CDR3 protein: CASTMRGFYTEAFF
CDR3 DNA: TGTGCCAGCACCATGCGGGGATTTTACACTGAAGCTTTCTTT

V gene: TRBV9
clone size: many
J gene: TRBJ1-3
D gene: NA
CDR3 protein: CASSVGGGHWDTIYF
CDR3 DNA: TGTGCCAGCAGCGTCGGGGGGGGACACTGGGACACCATATATTTT

V gene: TRBV19
clone size: many
J gene: TRBJ1-1
D gene: TRBD1
CDR3 protein: CASSMQGQGKTEAFF
CDR3 DNA: TGTGCCAGTAGTATGCAGGGACAGGGGAAGACTGAAGCTTTCTTT

V gene: TRBV5-4
clone size: many
J gene: TRBJ2-5
D gene: TRBD2
CDR3 protein: CASSLRLAGGPETQYF
CDR3 DNA: TGTGCCAGCAGCTTGCGACTAGCGGGGGGGCCGGAGACCCAGTACTTC

V gene: TRBV9
clone size: NA
J gene: TRBJ2-2
D gene: NA
CDR3 protein: CASSVGGVNTGELFF
CDR3 DNA: TGTGCCAGCAGCGTAGGTGGGGTGAACACCGGGGAGCTGTTTTTT

V gene: TRBV2
clone size: many
J gene: TRBJ2-3
D gene: NA
CDR3 protein: CASSEMNPAKTDTQYF
CDR3 DNA: TGTGCCAGCAGTGAGATGAACCCCGCGAAGACAGATACGCAGTATTTT

V gene: TRBV7-7
clone size: NA
J gene: TRBJ2-7
D gene: TRBD2
CDR3 protein: CASRFLGLAVFEQYF
CDR3 DNA: TGTGCCAGCAGATTTCTGGGACTAGCGGTTTTTGAGCAGTACTTC

V gene: TRBV7-9
clone size: many
J gene: TRBJ2-5
D gene: NA
CDR3 protein: CASSSQESMGETQYF
CDR3 DNA: TGTGCCAGCAGCTCCCAAGAGTCTATGGGGGAGACCCAGTACTTC

V gene: TRBV20-1
clone size: many
J gene: TRBJ1-5
D gene: NA
CDR3 protein: CSAPEWGLDQPQHF
CDR3 DNA: TGCAGTGCTCCCGAGTGGGGGCTCGATCAGCCCCAGCATTTT

V gene: TRBV15
clone size: NA
J gene: TRBJ1-2
D gene: NA
CDR3 protein: CATSRDQDGYGYTF
CDR3 DNA: TGTGCCACCAGCAGAGATCAGGACGGCTATGGCTACACCTTC

V gene: TRBV19
clone size: NA
J gene: TRBJ2-2
D gene: NA
CDR3 protein: CASSNLEKQSGELFF
CDR3 DNA: TGTGCCAGTAGTAACCTGGAAAAGCAGTCCGGGGAGCTGTTTTTT